This entry lists 16 T cell receptor beta chains sequenced from one sample in a study of cytotoxic CD8 clonotypes in ibrutinib-treated CLL. Here immunoSEQ multiplex PCR was the method, and the copy in TCRdb shows in-frame clones only, minus some. The sample contains approximately 340,000 clones, roughly 67% of which appear only once. The material was PBMCs, obtained after 36 months of ibrutinib treatment. The origin of the receptors is a human donor with chronic lymphocytic leukemia.

J is TRBJ1-1 and V is TRBV29-1; 7 positions agree with TRBD1. CDR1 and CDR2 from the germline V gene are SQVTM and ANQGSEA. CDR3 length equals 14 residues. Trimming took 6 bases from V and 5 from J; bases not matched to a gene: 12. CDR3 sequence (DNA): TGCAGCGTCAAACTACAGGGGCGGGAAACTGAAGCTTTCTTT. As protein: CSVKLQGRETEAFF.

V usage is TRBV14 and J usage is TRBJ2-7, with 9 bases identical to TRBD2. Trimming took 3 bases from V and 6 from J; bases not matched to a gene: 12. Germline CDR1 SGHDN, CDR2 FVKESK. The CDR3 has 16 residues. CDR3 sequence: CASSQGPWTSVREQYF. The CDR3 region has the DNA TGTGCCAGCAGCCAGGGTCCTTGGACTAGCGTCCGCGAGCAGTACTTC.

V is TRBV27 and J is TRBJ1-4; 7 positions match TRBD1. The V and J ends lost 1 base and 6 bases, in that order; junction bases with no gene match: 5. The germline gives CDR1 MNHEY, CDR2 SMNVEV (reference sequence). This CDR3 is built from 15 residues. For the CDR3, the DNA is TGTGCCAGCAGTTTATTGAGGGGGCGCGATGAAAAACTGTTTTTT. Amino acid sequence: CASSLLRGRDEKLFF.

The chain joins TRBV9 to TRBJ2-7, with 14 positions matching TRBD2. CDR3 length: 19 residues. The trim removed 4 bases at V and 0 bases at J, leaving 12 bases unmatched. From germline, CDR1 is SGDLS and CDR2 YYNGEE. The CDR3 region has the DNA TGTGCCAGCAGCCCGATCCCGGGACTAGCGGGAGTCCACTCCTACGAGCAGTACTTC. Translated, it gives CASSPIPGLAGVHSYEQYF.

CDR3 in amino acids: CASSLFHNEQFF. DNA for the CDR3: TGCGCCAGCAGCTTATTCCACAATGAGCAGTTCTTC. V is TRBV5-1 and J is TRBJ2-1; D is unclear. The CDR3 totals 12 residues. Germline V CDR1 and CDR2: SGHRS, YFSETQ. V was cut by 2 bases and J by 5 bases, with 5 bases left in between. The complete variable domain, with remaining parts taken from reference TRBV5-1 and TRBJ2-1, reads KAGVTQTPRYLIKTRGQQVTLSCSPISGHRSVSWYQQTPGQGLQFLFEYFSETQRNKGNFPGRFSGRQFSNSRSEMNVSTLELGDSALYLCASSLFHNEQFFGPGTRLTVL.

The V gene is TRBV28, the J gene TRBJ1-4, with a tentative D call TRBD1 (6 bases). The V gene's germline CDR1 is MDHEN and CDR2 SYDVKM. There are 16 residues in the CDR3. V was trimmed by 3 bases and J by 4 bases, leaving 15 bases between them. The CDR3 reads CASSFSATGINEKLFF. As DNA, the CDR3 is TGTGCCAGCAGTTTTAGCGCAACAGGGATTAATGAAAAACTGTTTTTT.

The V call is TRBV7-6, the J call TRBJ1-4; 7 nucleotides match TRBD1. The CDR3 is 15 residues long. The ends lost 4 bases at V and 8 bases at J; junction bases unmatched: 10. Germline V lookup: CDR1 SGHVS, CDR2 FNYEAQ. The CDR3 here is CASSSGQAGGEKLFF. CDR3 sequence (DNA): TGTGCCAGCAGCTCTGGACAGGCCGGAGGCGAAAAACTGTTTTTT.

This rearrangement joins TRBV9 to TRBJ1-6; 8 bases align to TRBD1. The V gene's germline CDR1 is SGDLS and CDR2 YYNGEE. Trimming took 0 bases from V and 0 from J; bases not matched to a gene: 5. The CDR3 length is 18 residues. For the CDR3, the DNA is TGTGCCAGCAGCGTAGGCCAGGGGGCCGGCTCCTATAATTCACCCCTCCACTTT. This translates into CASSVGQGAGSYNSPLHF.

The chain joins TRBV5-6 to TRBJ1-2, with 7 bases fitting TRBD1. The CDR3 sequence is 13 residues long. Germline V CDR1 and CDR2: SGHDT, YYEEEE. The V gene end was trimmed by 4 bases and the J gene end by 8 bases; junction bases not matched to a gene: 8. This CDR3 is CASSNQGGEGYTF. The DNA of the CDR3 is TGTGCCAGCAGCAACCAAGGGGGCGAGGGCTACACCTTC.

This clone turned up a few times. The gene calls are TRBV7-8 and TRBJ1-5; 7 bases line up with TRBD1. V dropped 5 bases and J dropped 3; count of bases not matched to a gene: 4. The CDR3 contains 14 residues. Germline V lookup: CDR1 SGHVS, CDR2 FQNEAQ. The CDR3 DNA follows: TGTGCCAGCAGCAGGGACAGCTACAATCAGCCCCAGCATTTT. It translates to CASSRDSYNQPQHF.

This rearrangement joins TRBV2 to TRBJ1-1; D uncertain. Trimming took off 10 bases at V and 0 bases at J, with 6 bases between the two ends. This CDR3 is built from 11 residues. CDR1 and CDR2 (germline): SNHLY, FYNNEI. The chain's CDR3 is CAIRVNTEAFF. DNA of the CDR3: TGTGCCATAAGGGTGAACACTGAAGCTTTCTTT.

The chain is built from TRBV6-5 and TRBJ2-5; D remains ambiguous. V lost 3 bases and J 0 bases, leaving 2 bases between the germline ends. The V gene's germline CDR1 is MNHEY and CDR2 SVGAGI. This CDR3 is built from 12 residues. The CDR3 reads CASSYYQETQYF. In DNA form, the CDR3 reads TGTGCCAGCAGTTATTACCAAGAGACCCAGTACTTC.

The rearrangement links TRBV5-4 to TRBJ2-7; 10 bases are shared with TRBD2. The germline V gene encodes CDR1 SGHNT and CDR2 YYREEE (reference sequence). This CDR3 contains 15 residues. V trimming: 4 bases; J trimming: 4 bases; junction bases outside the gene matches: 8. CDR3 sequence reads: CASSALELAGYEQYF. In nucleotides, the CDR3 is TGTGCCAGCAGCGCCTTGGAACTAGCGGGATACGAGCAGTACTTC. Full variable domain (rest looked up from reference TRBV5-4 and TRBJ2-7): ETGVTQSPTHLIKTRGQQVTLRCSSQSGHNTVSWYQQALGQGPQFIFQYYREEENGRGNFPPRFSGLQFPNYSSELNVNALELDDSALYLCASSALELAGYEQYFGPGTRLTVT.

The chain uses TRBV10-2 and TRBJ1-3; maybe TRBD1 (6 bases). The CDR3 sequence is 15 residues long. Trimming stripped 6 bases from V and 0 bases from J, with 12 bases between. CDR1 WSHSY and CDR2 SAAADI come from the germline V gene. CDR3: CASRGTKTSGNTIYF. The DNA for the CDR3 is TGCGCCAGCAGGGGGACAAAAACCTCTGGAAACACCATATATTTT.

This chain joins TRBV5-4 and TRBJ1-6; possible D gene TRBD1, 6 bases. CDR3 length: 15 residues. V gave up 5 bases and J gave up 4 bases, with 13 bases separating them. Germline V gives CDR1 SGHNT, CDR2 YYREEE (reference sequence). The DNA of the CDR3 is TGTGCCAGCAGTCCCGGGACACAATATAATTCACCCCTCCACTTT. This gives the protein CASSPGTQYNSPLHF.

This chain uses TRBV4-1 with TRBJ2-3; TRBD2 matches 7 bases. CDR1 is MGHRA and CDR2 is YSYEKL in the germline V gene. V trimming: 1 base; J trimming: 2 bases; junction bases outside the gene matches: 9. CDR3 length: 17 residues. CDR3 DNA sequence: TGCGCCAGCAGCCAAGTTTCGGGACTACTAGACACAGATACGCAGTATTTT. This sequence encodes CASSQVSGLLDTDTQYF.